This TCR beta chain was captured in a study of blood T cell repertoires in COVID-19 (dated by TCRdb to about 2020). Regarding the study in general: Samples covering the acute and convalescent phases of COVID-19 were provided by collaborators in the United States, Italy and Spain. The material from the prospective study consisted of cDNA or gDNA derived from T cells, B-cell-depleted T cells, or PBMCs. Subjects who had been exposed to COVID-19, were actively infected with it, or had recovered from it provided the deeply sampled blood TCRbeta repertoires that made up the dataset. The repertoires were released in a freely available public database meant as a resource for research on the immune response to SARS-CoV-2. Samples were obtained from the ongoing ImmuneRACE study (first 160 participants) and from some 1,300 subjects provided by 6 global collaborators. The sample metadata nearly always contained a de-identified subject ID, COVID-19 status, age in years and sex. Where available, HLA class I and class II types were taken from metadata supplied by the sample provider and were not determined by assay-based typing.

TCRbeta CDR3 regions were amplified from genomic DNA by means of the immunoSEQ Assay, a bias-controlled multiplex PCR. Processing in the source paper ran as follows. The number of nucleated cells in each sample was estimated by amplification of reference gene primers within the assay. To quantify the absolute abundance of each unique TCRbeta CDR3 rearrangement, sequence reads were collapsed and filtered. For each sample, productive Simpson clonality was calculated by taking the square root of Simpson's diversity index across productive rearrangements. Not all clones reach the TCRdb copy of this immuneACCESS table, which keeps in-frame sequences only. Checked studies attribute under half of the gap to unresolved V genes and leave the rest unexplained. V, J and clone size are taken as reported in that table, and D and trimming were inferred from the DNA itself. Counted in this sample were fewer than 700,000 clones; about 89% of them appeared once. Of the sample, around 7.8% falls within the top ten clones.

In regard to this clone: Which antigen it targets is not known. Qualities for individual bases were not recorded, and no much larger clone is one base off.

In Seattle, one collaborating source enrolled patients while the infection was active and tracked those patients longitudinally over the course of disease. Collaborating institutions collected whole blood in K2EDTA tubes following their own protocols. For TCRbeta analysis, collaborator samples were shipped as frozen whole blood, as isolated PBMCs, or as DNA extracted from either sample type. Deletion took 2 bases off V and 5 bases off J, with a span of 13 bases between the germline ends. The germline V gene encodes CDR1 SQVTM and CDR2 ANQGSEA. The CDR3 contains 13 residues, cysteine and phenylalanine counted. The CDR3 DNA has 39 bases and is translated from base 1. General study outcomes and caveats: How much clinical and demographic metadata was included differed by source and by participant, and the metadata was provided uncurated.

The V and J genes are TRBV29-1 and TRBJ2-7; a weak D assignment points to TRBD2 (5 bases agree). Sequenced: peripheral blood. The TCR was taken from a woman in her fifties or sixties with COVID-19, enrolled during active disease. The DNA reads TGCAGCGTTGAACGAGCGTTCGGGGACGAGCAGTACTTC. It translates to CSVERAFGDEQYF.